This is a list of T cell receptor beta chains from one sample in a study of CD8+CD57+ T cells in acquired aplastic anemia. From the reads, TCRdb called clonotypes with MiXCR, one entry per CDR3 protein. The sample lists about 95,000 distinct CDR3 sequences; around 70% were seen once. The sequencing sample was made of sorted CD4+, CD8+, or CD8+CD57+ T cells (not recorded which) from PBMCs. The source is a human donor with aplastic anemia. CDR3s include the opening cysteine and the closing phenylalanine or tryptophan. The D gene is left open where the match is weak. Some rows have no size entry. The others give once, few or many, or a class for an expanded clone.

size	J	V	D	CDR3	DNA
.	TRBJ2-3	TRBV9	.	CASSGSTDTQYF	TGTGCCAGCAGCGGAAGCACAGATACGCAGTATTTT
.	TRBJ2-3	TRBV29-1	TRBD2	CSVPPSGRLRTDTQYF	TGCAGCGTCCCCCCTAGCGGGAGGCTCCGCACAGATACGCAGTATTTT
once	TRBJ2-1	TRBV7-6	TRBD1	CASSLEQGDFYNEQFF	TGTGCCAGCAGCTTAGAGCAGGGGGATTTCTACAATGAGCAGTTCTTC
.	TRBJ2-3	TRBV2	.	CASSEGWGGAPRDTQYF	TGTGCCAGCAGCGAAGGGTGGGGGGGCGCCCCGAGGGATACGCAGTATTTT
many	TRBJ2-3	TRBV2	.	CASRIGTDTQYF	TGTGCCAGCAGAATTGGCACAGATACGCAGTATTTT
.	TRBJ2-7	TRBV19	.	CASSVDSAYEQYF	TGTGCCAGTAGTGTGGACAGCGCCTACGAGCAGTACTTC
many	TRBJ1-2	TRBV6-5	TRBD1	CASSYSQTGALDGYTF	TGTGCCAGCAGTTACTCGCAAACAGGGGCCCTAGATGGCTACACCTTC
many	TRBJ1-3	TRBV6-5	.	CASSYSNPGRSGNTIYF	TGTGCCAGCAGTTACTCGAATCCGGGACGCTCTGGAAACACCATATATTTT
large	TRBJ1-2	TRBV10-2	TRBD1	CASSEGTGGDGYTF	TGCGCCAGCAGTGAAGGGACAGGGGGCGATGGCTACACCTTC
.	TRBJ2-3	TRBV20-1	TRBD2	CSARGDGGRAGSTDTQYF	TGCAGTGCTAGAGGGGATGGCGGGAGGGCGGGGAGCACAGATACGCAGTATTTT
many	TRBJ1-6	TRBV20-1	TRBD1	CSARIIGTGNSPLHF	TGCAGTGCTAGAATTATCGGGACAGGCAATTCACCCCTCCACTTT
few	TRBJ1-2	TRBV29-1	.	CSVLHGTNYGYTF	TGCAGCGTTCTCCACGGTACTAACTATGGCTACACCTTC
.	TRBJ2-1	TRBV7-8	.	CASSESGYYNEQFF	TGTGCCAGCAGCGAAAGTGGGTACTACAATGAGCAGTTCTTC
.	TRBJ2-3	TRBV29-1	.	CSVAAGTDTQYF	TGCAGCGTGGCGGCGGGCACAGATACGCAGTATTTT
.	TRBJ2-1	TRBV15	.	CATSREVGYEQFF	TGTGCCACCAGCAGAGAAGTGGGGTATGAGCAGTTCTTC
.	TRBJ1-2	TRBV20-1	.	CSATGHQESYGYTF	TGCAGTGCAACGGGACACCAAGAGTCCTATGGCTACACCTTC
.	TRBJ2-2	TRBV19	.	CASSTGGELFF	TGTGCCAGTAGTACCGGCGGGGAGCTGTTTTTT
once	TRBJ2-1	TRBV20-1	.	CSARNPGGPGLNEQFF	TGCAGTGCTAGGAACCCAGGAGGGCCTGGTCTCAATGAGCAGTTCTTC
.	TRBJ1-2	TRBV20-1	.	CSARDGNVFYGYTF	TGCAGTGCTAGAGATGGAAACGTTTTCTATGGCTACACCTTC